The 29 T cell receptor beta chains reported below all come from one sample, sequenced in a study of cytomegalovirus exposure and HLA in healthy donors. The PCR used 60 Vbeta and 13 Jbeta primers. Only in-frame clones appear in the TCRdb table, and some are missing; sequencing was by immunoSEQ multiplex PCR. The sample lists 50,000 or so clones; roughly 85% were seen once. The sequenced material came from PBMCs. These receptors all come from a woman between 18 and 29 years old in good health and CMV-seronegative.

In this sample, this clone turned up a few times. The V call is TRBV9, the J call TRBJ2-7; perhaps TRBD1 as D (5 bases). The CDR3 totals 15 residues. The germline CDR1 and CDR2 sequences are SGDLS and YYNGEE. The germline V and J ends were trimmed by 0 bases and 6 bases, with 16 bases remaining between them. CDR3 DNA sequence: TGTGCCAGCAGCGTAGAGGGGTATTTGGTCGCCGAGCAGTACTTC. Translation gives CASSVEGYLVAEQYF.

On this clone: At one end, the junction sequence differs from germline, possibly due to a read error. At the DNA level, this CDR3 is encoded by other sequences in the same sample as well. V gene TRBV28 combines with J gene TRBJ1-2; D is perhaps TRBD1 (6 bases). Germline assignment: CDR1 MDHEN and CDR2 SYDVKM. The CDR3 totals 13 residues. The CDR3 reads CASSFGDIDGYTF. For the CDR3, the DNA is TGTGCTAGCAGTTTCGGGGACATAGATGGCTACACCTTC.

This clone occurred a few times. The V gene is TRBV29-1, the J gene TRBJ2-1; 9 bases line up with TRBD1. Germline CDR1 SQVTM, CDR2 ANQGSEA. The CDR3 spans 13 residues. With 4 bases clipped from V and 9 bases from J, the junction kept 7 bases outside the gene matches. CDR3 DNA: TGCAGCGTTGGGGGACAGGGTCATAGTGAGCAGTTCTTC. Protein: CSVGGQGHSEQFF.

The chain couples TRBV5-4 to TRBJ2-1, with TRBD2 identical over 10 bases. The V gene end was trimmed by 4 bases and the J gene end by 3 bases; junction bases not matched to a gene: 7. Germline lookup yields CDR1 SGHNT and CDR2 YYREEE (reference sequence). The CDR3 covers 16 residues. The CDR3 is CASSPPSGSLYNEQFF. The CDR3 DNA reads as TGTGCCAGCAGCCCTCCTAGCGGGAGCCTCTACAATGAGCAGTTCTTC.

This clone was found a few times. The chain couples TRBV11-2 to TRBJ2-5; 10 positions match TRBD2. The J segment lost 5 bases and the V segment lost 2 bases, leaving 2 bases of the junction unmatched. CDR1 is SGHAT and CDR2 is FQNNGV in the germline V gene. CDR3 length: 14 amino acids. CDR3 sequence (DNA): TGTGCCAGCAGCTTACTAGCGGGAGTTGAGACCCAGTACTTC. Amino acid sequence: CASSLLAGVETQYF.

V and J are TRBV28 and TRBJ1-2; D gene ambiguous. The CDR3 loop spans 14 amino acids. The germline V gene encodes CDR1 MDHEN and CDR2 SYDVKM. Trimming shortened V by 5 bases and J by 5 bases, and 15 bases separated the two germline ends. The CDR3 sequence: CASSPPGEPYGYTF. Written as DNA, the CDR3 is TGTGCCAGCAGTCCCCCCGGGGAACCTTATGGCTACACCTTC.

V and J are TRBV23-1 and TRBJ1-1, with D maybe TRBD1 (6 bases). TRBV23-1 is placed among ORFs of uncertain function. The length of the CDR3 is 15 residues. The V and J ends lost 3 bases and 2 bases respectively, with 13 bases between them. In nucleotides, the CDR3 is TGCGCCAGCAGTCACCTACGAGGGGGAAACACTGAAGCTTTCTTT. It codes for CASSHLRGGNTEAFF.

The genes are TRBV4-2 and TRBJ2-7; no definite D call. V shed 4 bases and J shed 3 bases, with 10 bases lying between them. This CDR3 spans 13 amino acids. Germline V gene lookup returns CDR1 LGHNA and CDR2 YNFKEQ. This CDR3 reads CASSPSESYEQYF. CDR3 DNA sequence: TGTGCCAGCAGCCCCTCGGAGAGCTACGAGCAGTACTTC.

The chain joins TRBV11-2 to TRBJ1-2; 7 bases map to TRBD1. The CDR3 is 14 residues long. The trim removed 6 bases at V and 2 bases at J, leaving 6 bases unmatched. The germline V gene has CDR1 SGHAT and CDR2 FQNNGV. CDR3: CASSDQTGNYGYTF. The CDR3 DNA follows: TGTGCCAGCAGTGATCAGACAGGGAACTATGGCTACACCTTC.

This chain links TRBV14 with TRBJ2-1, with D tentatively TRBD2 (6 bases). Per germline, CDR1 SGHDN and CDR2 FVKESK. V was shortened by 4 bases and J by 3 bases, with 10 bases between the two germline ends. The length of the CDR3 is 14 residues. CDR3 nucleotides: TGTGCCAGCAGCCGCGGGGTTGGCTACAATGAGCAGTTCTTC. Its translation is CASSRGVGYNEQFF.

V and J are TRBV19 and TRBJ2-2, with 10 bases fitting TRBD1. CDR1 and CDR2 from the germline V gene are LNHDA and SQIVND (reference sequence). CDR3 length equals 13 residues. V was clipped by 8 bases and J by 8 bases; unmatched bases: 5. The CDR3: CASEDRGSGELFF. In DNA, the CDR3 is TGTGCCAGTGAGGACAGGGGGTCAGGGGAGCTGTTTTTT.

This chain uses TRBV7-3 with TRBJ2-6, with D unclear. Trimming stripped 5 bases from V and 3 bases from J, with 11 bases between. The CDR3 length is 15 residues. Per the germline V gene, CDR1 is SGHTA and CDR2 is FQGTGA. In DNA, the CDR3 is TGTGCCAGCAGCCCAGTGGCTGGTGGGGCCAACGTCCTGACTTTC. Translated: CASSPVAGGANVLTF.

The V gene is TRBV7-9, the J gene TRBJ1-1, with 7 bases fitting TRBD1. Germline CDR1 and CDR2: SEHNR and FQNEAQ (reference sequence). V shed 5 bases and J 4 bases; nucleotides not matched to a gene: 7. This CDR3 is 14 amino acids long. CDR3 nucleotides: TGTGCCAGCAGCGCCCTGACAGGGACCACTGAAGCTTTCTTT. Translation: CASSALTGTTEAFF.

This chain uses TRBV4-1 with TRBJ2-1; 14 bases map to TRBD2. The CDR3 totals 14 residues. CDR1 and CDR2 (germline): MGHRA, YSYEKL. V was clipped by 4 bases and J by 15 bases; unmatched bases: 8. CDR3 nucleotides: TGCGCCAGCAGCCTATCGACTAGCGGGAGGGCCCCGTTCTTC. This encodes CASSLSTSGRAPFF.

This clone is medium-sized by share. V gene TRBV28 combines with J gene TRBJ2-2, with D possibly matching TRBD2 (6 bases). The CDR3 sequence is 16 residues long. CDR1 is MDHEN, CDR2 SYDVKM, per germline. V shed 2 bases and J shed 3 bases, with 13 bases lying between them. The CDR3 DNA reads TGTGCCAGCAGTTTAGCGGGGCCGGACCACACCGGGGAGCTGTTTTTT. Translated, it gives CASSLAGPDHTGELFF.

V usage is TRBV9 and J usage is TRBJ1-5, with a tentative D call TRBD1 (6 bases). With 0 bases removed from V and 7 bases from J, the gap between germline ends came to 8 bases. CDR3 length equals 13 residues. Germline lookup yields CDR1 SGDLS and CDR2 YYNGEE. The CDR3 coding sequence is TGTGCCAGCAGCGTAGAGGGGGAGCAGCCCCAGCATTTT. Translation gives CASSVEGEQPQHF. Full variable domain (outside the CDR3, taken from reference TRBV9 and TRBJ1-5): DSGVTQTPKHLITATGQRVTLRCSPRSGDLSVYWYQQSLDQGLQFLIQYYNGEERAKGNILERFSAQQFPDLHSELNLSSLELGDSALYFCASSVEGEQPQHFGDGTRLSIL.

This rearrangement joins TRBV10-3 to TRBJ2-1; 7 nucleotides agree with TRBD2. Germline V gene lookup returns CDR1 ENHRY and CDR2 SYGVKD. This CDR3 contains 15 residues. The trim removed 0 bases at V and 8 bases at J, leaving 7 bases unmatched. The CDR3 nucleotides read TGTGCCATCAGTGAGTCTAGAGGGAGGGGCGATGAGCAGTTCTTC. Translating it yields CAISESRGRGDEQFF.

V is TRBV5-4 and J is TRBJ2-1, with 7 positions matching TRBD2. The CDR3 is 15 amino acids. The V gene end was trimmed by 4 bases and the J gene end by 3 bases; junction bases not matched to a gene: 7. CDR1 is SGHNT and CDR2 is YYREEE in the germline V gene (reference sequence). CDR3 in DNA: TGTGCCAGCAGCCTAAGTGCTAGCGGCTACAATGAGCAGTTCTTC. It is translated as CASSLSASGYNEQFF.

Worth noting for this clone: At one end the junction does not follow the germline gene, possibly because of a read error. This chain joins TRBV15 and TRBJ2-4; TRBD1 agrees at 8 bases. The CDR3 is 17 residues long. Germline-derived CDR1 and CDR2 are LNHNV and YYDKDF (reference sequence). CDR3 region: CATSGQGATLAKNSQYF. The CDR3 region has the DNA TGTGCCACCTCAGGGCAGGGGGCAACGCTAGCCAAAAACAGTCAGTACTTC.

The V and J genes are TRBV5-1 and TRBJ1-1; the D gene is possibly TRBD1 (6 bases). The CDR3 loop spans 15 amino acids. Per the germline V gene, CDR1 is SGHRS and CDR2 is YFSETQ. The germline V and J ends were trimmed by 0 bases and 4 bases, with 13 bases remaining between them. The DNA for the CDR3 is TGCGCCAGCAGCTTGGGTGGGGGCGCAAGCACTGAAGCTTTCTTT. This gives the protein CASSLGGGASTEAFF.

The chain recombines TRBV5-1 with TRBJ2-2; 9 bases are shared with TRBD2. V lost 4 bases, J lost 4 bases, and 17 bases stayed unmatched. This CDR3 has 19 residues. From germline, CDR1 is SGHRS and CDR2 YFSETQ. The CDR3 here is CASSGPSGTTPRGTGELFF. CDR3 bases: TGCGCCAGCAGCGGACCTAGCGGGACGACCCCCAGGGGCACCGGGGAGCTGTTTTTT.

The CDR3 region is CASSLVGQDYEQYF. Here the CDR3 DNA reads TGCGCCAGCAGCTTGGTGGGACAGGACTACGAGCAGTACTTC. This rearrangement joins TRBV5-1 to TRBJ2-7, with 8 positions matching TRBD1. The germline V gene has CDR1 SGHRS and CDR2 YFSETQ. The CDR3 has 14 amino acids. V lost 0 bases and J lost 3; bases outside the gene matches: 2.

This chain joins TRBV28 and TRBJ2-4; 8 bases align to TRBD1. The V gene's germline CDR1 is MDHEN and CDR2 SYDVKM. There are 15 residues in the CDR3. V was pared by 1 base and J by 6 bases, with 5 bases of the junction left unmatched. CDR3 sequence: CASSLLAGGRNIQYF. The CDR3 bases are TGTGCCAGCAGTTTATTAGCAGGGGGCAGAAACATTCAGTACTTC.

Points on this clone: Within the sample, other DNA sequences also encode this same CDR3. J is TRBJ2-1 and V is TRBV14; the D gene is possibly TRBD2 (5 bases). The V gene's germline CDR1 is SGHDN and CDR2 FVKESK. This CDR3 is built from 17 residues. V was cut by 4 bases and J by 0 bases, with 16 bases left in between. CDR3 coding DNA: TGTGCCAGCAGCCCCATTCCCAGCGGAAGCTCCTACAATGAGCAGTTCTTC. Protein sequence: CASSPIPSGSSYNEQFF.

The chain employs TRBV7-3 and TRBJ1-1, with TRBD1 identical over 9 bases. Germline V gene lookup returns CDR1 SGHTA and CDR2 FQGTGA. This CDR3 region has 13 residues. The ends lost 5 bases at V and 10 bases at J; junction bases unmatched: 8. CDR3 coding DNA: TGTGCCAGCAGCGCTGGGACAGGGTCTGGAGCTTTCTTT. Its translation: CASSAGTGSGAFF.

This clone was detected only once. The CDR3 protein is CSVVGWRGNIQYF. CDR3 nucleotides: TGCAGCGTTGTGGGGTGGCGGGGAAACATTCAGTACTTC. The V and J genes are TRBV29-1 and TRBJ2-4; D possibly corresponds to TRBD2 (6 bases). Germline V gene data show CDR1 as SQVTM and CDR2 as ANQGSEA. V lost 4 bases and J 6 bases, leaving 13 bases between the germline ends. The CDR3 is 13 residues long.

The genes are TRBV4-2 and TRBJ2-6; the match to TRBD2 covers 8 bases. Germline V gene lookup returns CDR1 LGHNA and CDR2 YNFKEQ. The CDR3 totals 18 residues. The ends lost 1 base at V and 0 bases at J; junction bases unmatched: 5. The CDR3 spells CASSQGDSGISGANVLTF. CDR3 DNA sequence: TGTGCCAGCAGCCAAGGGGATAGCGGGATCTCTGGGGCCAACGTCCTGACTTTC.

The chain has TRBV6-5 and TRBJ1-2; D perhaps matches TRBD1 (5 bases). The CDR3 has 15 residues. The germline CDR1 and CDR2 sequences are MNHEY and SVGAGI. Between the trimmed V and J ends, which lost 2 bases and 4 bases, there was a span of 14 bases. For the CDR3, the DNA is TGTGCCAGCAGTTACCTTTACAGGTCGGGCTATGGCTACACCTTC. It translates to CASSYLYRSGYGYTF.

In its sample, this clone was seen a few times. The J gene is TRBJ1-3, the V gene TRBV6-1; D is ambiguous. Germline values: CDR1 MNHNS, CDR2 SASEGT. The CDR3 spans 14 residues. Trimming removed 7 bases from V and 0 bases from J, with 10 bases in between. CDR3 DNA sequence: TGTGCCAGCAATGACCCAAACTCTGGAAACACCATATATTTT. Its translation: CASNDPNSGNTIYF.